One sample yielded the 19 T cell receptor beta chains listed below, sequenced in a study of blood T cell repertoires in COVID-19. Profiled with immunoSEQ multiplex PCR; TCRdb holds only in-frame clones, not every one. The table includes 150,000 to 200,000 clones, approximately 83% detected once. Sequenced: peripheral blood. Every receptor here comes from a man between 60 and 75 years old with acute or convalescent COVID-19.

A note on this clone: At one end, the junction sequence differs from germline, possibly due to a read error. The V and J genes are TRBV30 and TRBJ2-6, with D possibly TRBD1 on 6 matching bases. The CDR3 loop spans 16 amino acids. Germline CDR1 reads GTSNPN; CDR2 reads SVGIG (reference sequence). The CDR3 DNA reads TGTGCCTGGAACAGGGCCAAGACCTCTGAGGCCAACGTCCTGACTTTC. This encodes CAWNRAKTSEANVLTF.

The chain uses TRBV5-5 and TRBJ2-1, with 8 bases matching TRBD2. In germline, CDR1 is SGHKS, CDR2 YYEKEE (reference sequence). Unmatched junction bases numbered 4, after V lost 2 bases and J lost 0 bases. The CDR3 contains 16 residues. The CDR3 here is CASSLAGVSSYNEQFF. CDR3 nucleotides: TGTGCCAGCAGCTTAGCGGGGGTAAGCTCCTACAATGAGCAGTTCTTC. The full variable domain, in which reference TRBV5-5 and TRBJ2-1 provide the parts outside the CDR3, is DAGVTQSPTHLIKTRGQQVTLRCSPISGHKSVSWYQQVLGQGPQFIFQYYEKEERGRGNFPDRFSARQFPNYSSELNVNALLLGDSALYLCASSLAGVSSYNEQFFGPGTRLTVL.

The rearrangement links TRBV3-1 (or the pseudogene TRBV3-2) to TRBJ1-1; D not certain. V lost 4 bases and J lost 5, with 14 bases in between. This CDR3 is built from 14 residues. Germline values: CDR1 LGHDT, CDR2 YNNKEL (reference sequence). CDR3 residues: CASSPSVAGTEAFF. The CDR3 DNA reads as TGTGCCAGCAGCCCATCAGTAGCGGGGACTGAAGCTTTCTTT.

The rearrangement links TRBV29-1 to TRBJ2-7, with D tentatively TRBD1 (6 bases). Trimming left V 6 bases short and J 2 bases short, with 14 bases between. Germline CDR1 SQVTM, CDR2 ANQGSEA. This CDR3 is 13 amino acids long. The CDR3: CSVRDTSPYEQYF. The DNA of the CDR3 is TGCAGCGTACGGGACACCAGCCCCTACGAGCAGTACTTC.

This rearrangement joins TRBV27 to TRBJ2-1, with D possibly matching TRBD2 (6 bases). Trimming removed 4 bases at V and 2 bases at J, with 15 bases between. This CDR3 region has 16 residues. The V gene's germline CDR1 is MNHEY and CDR2 SMNVEV (reference sequence). The CDR3 DNA reads TGTGCCAGCAGTTCGAACAGCGGAGGGGCCTACAATGAGCAGTTCTTC. Protein sequence: CASSSNSGGAYNEQFF.

The chain employs TRBV4-3 and TRBJ2-1; 14 nucleotides agree with TRBD2. This CDR3 has 18 residues. The germline V gene encodes CDR1 LGHNA and CDR2 YSLEER. V shed 0 bases, J shed 6 bases, and the junction held 7 bases outside the gene matches. Here the CDR3 reads CASSQESPGTSGSNEQFF. The CDR3 bases are TGCGCCAGCAGCCAAGAATCTCCCGGGACTAGCGGGAGCAATGAGCAGTTCTTC.

The chain links TRBV6-1 to TRBJ1-2, with 8 bases matching TRBD1. This CDR3 spans 16 amino acids. From germline, CDR1 is MNHNS and CDR2 SASEGT. V lost 0 bases, J lost 4 bases, and 7 bases stayed unmatched. CDR3 in DNA: TGTGCCAGCAGTGAAGCCTGGACAGGGATTTCCTATGGCTACACCTTC. Protein product: CASSEAWTGISYGYTF.

The chain joins TRBV5-7 to TRBJ2-3, with 9 bases fitting TRBD2. TRBV5-7 is assigned to the ORF class and has an uncertain function. V gave up 4 bases and J gave up 0 bases; unmatched junction bases: 12. The CDR3 sequence is 18 residues long. This CDR3 is CASSPAGTSRSSTDTQYF. Here the CDR3 DNA reads TGTGCCAGCAGCCCCGCGGGGACTAGCCGTTCTAGCACAGATACGCAGTATTTT.

This clone showed up just a few times. The chain has TRBV5-1 and TRBJ2-1; D not certain. Trimming cost V 0 bases and J 9 bases, with 10 bases left between them. CDR1 and CDR2 (germline): SGHRS, YFSETQ. The CDR3 has 13 residues. The CDR3 region is CASSLVSIGEQFF. The CDR3 coding sequence is TGCGCCAGCAGCTTGGTTAGCATTGGTGAGCAGTTCTTC.

The chain employs TRBV6-1 and TRBJ2-7, with D possibly matching TRBD2 (6 bases). With 2 bases removed from V and 2 bases from J, the gap between germline ends came to 13 bases. The germline V gene has CDR1 MNHNS and CDR2 SASEGT. The CDR3 contains 15 residues. CDR3 sequence reads: CASSEYGTPAYEQYF. For the CDR3, the DNA is TGTGCCAGCAGTGAATACGGGACTCCTGCCTACGAGCAGTACTTC.

J is TRBJ2-3 and V is TRBV7-2; D gene unclear. This CDR3 region has 13 residues. Per the germline V gene, CDR1 is SGHTA and CDR2 is FQGNSA. Trimming left V 5 bases short and J 6 bases short, with 12 bases between. CDR3 protein: CASSPISLDTQYF. As DNA, the CDR3 is TGTGCCAGCAGCCCTATAAGTCTGGATACGCAGTATTTT.

This rearrangement joins TRBV19 to TRBJ1-2, with D hard to call. The CDR3 covers 13 residues. The V end lost 8 bases, the J end lost 5 bases, and 15 bases lay between the germline ends. CDR1 is LNHDA, CDR2 SQIVND, per germline (reference sequence). The CDR3 is CASSGRAWYGYTF. CDR3 nucleotide sequence: TGTGCCAGTTCGGGGAGGGCCTGGTATGGCTACACCTTC.

On this clone: Other DNA sequences within the sample encode an identical CDR3. The V and J genes are TRBV10-3 and TRBJ2-1; TRBD1 aligns across 7 bases. The CDR3 runs 16 residues. With 2 bases clipped from V and 6 bases from J, the junction kept 10 bases outside the gene matches. Germline lookup yields CDR1 ENHRY and CDR2 SYGVKD. The chain's CDR3 is CAISEHTGAVGNEQFF. CDR3 bases: TGTGCCATCAGTGAGCATACAGGGGCGGTGGGCAATGAGCAGTTCTTC.

This clone showed up just once. The chain is built from TRBV9 and TRBJ2-3, with 10 bases matching TRBD1. Germline-derived CDR1 and CDR2 are SGDLS and YYNGEE. V gave up 3 bases and J gave up 3 bases; unmatched junction bases: 7. This CDR3 is 16 amino acids long. The CDR3 here is CASSALGQGGTDTQYF. The CDR3 nucleotides read TGTGCCAGCAGCGCGCTCGGACAGGGGGGGACAGATACGCAGTATTTT.

The CDR3 is CASRTGTYNEQFF. The DNA of the CDR3 is TGTGCCAGCAGGACAGGGACCTACAATGAGCAGTTCTTC. V gene TRBV27 combines with J gene TRBJ2-1, with 7 nucleotides matching TRBD1. Germline V gene data show CDR1 as MNHEY and CDR2 as SMNVEV (reference sequence). The CDR3 spans 13 residues. V shed 6 bases, J shed 2 bases, and the junction held 1 base outside the gene matches.

This chain uses TRBV7-2 with TRBJ2-7; D perhaps matches TRBD2 (5 bases). V gave up 5 bases and J gave up 6 bases, with 17 bases separating them. The CDR3 loop spans 14 amino acids. The V gene's germline CDR1 is SGHTA and CDR2 FQGNSA. The CDR3 here is CASSPAGYQVEQYF. DNA for the CDR3: TGTGCCAGCAGCCCGGCGGGCTATCAAGTCGAGCAGTACTTC.

This clone was observed a single time. The rearrangement joins TRBV10-3 to TRBJ1-1; TRBD1 agrees at 8 bases. Per germline, CDR1 ENHRY and CDR2 SYGVKD. V lost 1 base, J lost 10 bases, and 5 bases stayed unmatched. The CDR3 runs to 13 residues. CDR3 residues: CAISELSTGGAFF. In nucleotides, the CDR3 is TGTGCCATCAGTGAGTTGTCTACAGGGGGAGCTTTCTTT.

The genes are TRBV5-4 and TRBJ1-6; possible D gene TRBD1, 5 bases. The CDR3 covers 15 residues. Germline values: CDR1 SGHNT, CDR2 YYREEE (reference sequence). The germline V and J ends were trimmed by 1 base and 7 bases, with 12 bases remaining between them. The DNA for the CDR3 is TGTGCCAGCAGCTTGCAGGTGACAGAGAATTCACCCCTCCACTTT. This sequence encodes CASSLQVTENSPLHF.

This chain links TRBV7-2 with TRBJ2-7, with unresolved D. The germline gives CDR1 SGHTA, CDR2 FQGNSA. V lost 5 bases to trimming and J lost 2 bases, with 16 bases between them. The CDR3 spans 15 residues. The CDR3 bases are TGTGCCAGCAGCCCCGATAGGAGTAGGACCTACGAGCAGTACTTC. This codes for CASSPDRSRTYEQYF.